The 18 T cell receptor beta chains reported below all come from one sample, sequenced in a study of tumor and adjacent non-tumor tissue in lung cancer. The template was RNA from unsorted bulk tissue. The normal lung tissue was taken more than 3 cm from the tumor edge. TCRbeta libraries were built with three rounds of nested PCR, modified from ARM-PCR. TCRdb processed the multiplex PCR reads anew with MiXCR; each CDR3 protein has one entry. Counted here are roughly 69,000 distinct CDR3 sequences, 75% to 85% occurring once; the ten biggest clones make up 40% to 45%. The material sequenced was distant non-tumor lung tissue. These TCRs come from a man aged 60-69 years with non-small cell lung cancer.

In this sample, this clonotype turned up many times. The chain is built from TRBV2 and TRBJ2-1; D unclear. From germline, CDR1 is SNHLY and CDR2 FYNNEI. V was trimmed by 4 bases and J by 0 bases, leaving 1 base between them. The length of the CDR3 is 12 residues. The CDR3 nucleotides read TGTGCCAGCAGTGCCTCCTACAATGAGCAGTTCTTC. It codes for CASSASYNEQFF.

This chain joins TRBV29-1 and TRBJ1-1; D remains unclear. Germline values: CDR1 SQVTM, CDR2 ANQGSEA. Trimming removed 5 bases from V and 4 bases from J, with 11 bases in between. The CDR3 loop spans 12 amino acids. CDR3: CSVRCTTTEAFF. DNA for the CDR3: TGCAGCGTTCGGTGCACCACCACTGAAGCTTTCTTT.

As concerns this clonotype: At one boundary the junction diverges from the germline segment, which might be a read error. The J gene is TRBJ2-3, the V gene TRBV6-2 or TRBV6-3; TRBD2 is a possible D gene (6 bases). The germline V gene encodes CDR1 MNHEY and CDR2 SVGEGT. CDR3 length: 15 residues. CDR3: CSSSSTSRRTDTQYF. DNA for the CDR3: TGTTCCAGCAGTTCAACTAGCAGGAGGACAGATACGCAGTATTTT.

To note about this clonotype: Its ends do not fully match the called genes, so a read error is possible. The genes are TRBV6-2 or TRBV6-3 and TRBJ1-1, with D unresolved. There are 13 residues in the CDR3. Germline V CDR1 and CDR2: MNHEY, SVGEGT. CDR3: CANSYPGNTEAFF. As DNA, the CDR3 is TGTGCCAACAGTTATCCGGGGAACACTGAAGCTTTCTTT.

This clonotype was seen ten or more times. The chain joins TRBV6-6 to TRBJ2-5; 7 bases are a match to TRBD2. The germline gives CDR1 MNHNY, CDR2 SVGAGI (reference sequence). CDR3 length: 16 amino acids. The V gene end was trimmed by 0 bases and the J gene end by 2 bases; junction bases not matched to a gene: 6. Written as DNA, the CDR3 is TGTGCCAGCAGTTACTCGACAGCTAGCGGTCAAGAGACCCAGTACTTC. Translating gives CASSYSTASGQETQYF.

About this clonotype: The junction shows a germline mismatch at one end, possibly a read error. The chain employs TRBV6-5 and TRBJ1-3; a possible D gene is TRBD1 (5 bases). Germline CDR1 MNHEY, CDR2 SVGAGI. The CDR3 is 13 amino acids. The CDR3 protein is CVSSNGGGNAIYF. CDR3 sequence (DNA): TGTGTCAGCAGTAACGGGGGAGGAAACGCCATATATTTT.

This clonotype was seen many times. The chain uses TRBV2 and TRBJ2-1; 12 bases are a match to TRBD2. The CDR3 is made up of 15 amino acids. The ends lost 4 bases at V and 6 bases at J; junction bases unmatched: 4. Germline V gene sequence: CDR1 SNHLY, CDR2 FYNNEI. CDR3 region: CASSASGRASNEQFF. The CDR3 DNA follows: TGTGCCAGCAGTGCTAGCGGGAGGGCCTCCAATGAGCAGTTCTTC.

Concerning this clonotype itself: Its ends do not fully match the called genes, so a read error is possible. The chain links TRBV6-5 to TRBJ1-2; 7 positions match TRBD1. The germline V gene encodes CDR1 MNHEY and CDR2 SVGAGI. The CDR3 length is 15 residues. This CDR3 is CARSRQGGNNHGYTF. In nucleotides, the CDR3 is TGTGCCAGGAGCCGACAGGGTGGGAATAACCATGGCTACACCTTC.

This clonotype has a handful of counts. This may be a read error, as it is one base from a much larger clone. The V call is TRBV20-1, the J call TRBJ1-2, with D unclear. The CDR3 is made up of 10 amino acids. V dropped 3 bases and J dropped 5 bases, with 4 bases sitting between them. Germline V gene sequence: CDR1 DFQATT, CDR2 SNEGSKA (reference sequence). DNA of the CDR3: TGCAGTGCTAGGGGATATGGCTACACCTTC. This gives the protein CSARGYGYTF.

Concerning this clonotype itself: The CDR3 does not end in the conserved phenylalanine or tryptophan, so this is likely a read error. The chain is built from TRBV4-1 and TRBJ1-1; D gene uncertain. Germline CDR1 MGHRA, CDR2 YSYEKL. CDR3 length: 13 amino acids. The CDR3 region has the DNA TGCGCCAGCAGCCAGTCCGAAAACACTGAGGCTTTCCTC. This codes for CASSQSENTEAFL.

The gene calls are TRBV24-1 and TRBJ1-5, with 9 positions matching TRBD1. This CDR3 contains 15 residues. The germline gives CDR1 KGHDR, CDR2 SFDVKD. Trimming removed 5 bases from V and 13 bases from J; junction bases left unmatched: 14. The CDR3 loop is CATSAPDRGSTPQHF. CDR3 in DNA: TGTGCCACCAGTGCCCCGGACAGGGGAAGTACGCCGCAGCATTTT.

This clonotype was picked up many times. The gene calls are TRBV20-1 and TRBJ1-3; D not certain. The V gene lost 6 bases and the J gene lost 0 bases, with 9 bases spanning the gap. This CDR3 comprises 13 residues. In germline, CDR1 is DFQATT, CDR2 SNEGSKA (reference sequence). In DNA form, the CDR3 reads TGCAGTGCCCGAGGCTACTCTGGAAACACCATATATTTT. It translates to CSARGYSGNTIYF.

This clonotype appeared a single time. The J gene is TRBJ1-5, the V gene TRBV6-6; TRBD1 is a possible D gene (6 bases). The CDR3 runs 13 residues. CDR1 is MNHNY, CDR2 SVGAGI, per germline (reference sequence). Trimming cost V 9 bases and J 4 bases, with 13 bases left between them. The CDR3 DNA reads as TGTGCCAGGAGGACAGCATTAAATCAGCCCCAGCATTTT. Its protein product is CARRTALNQPQHF.

The chain joins TRBV20-1 to TRBJ1-5, with 7 bases that match TRBD1. The CDR3 has 13 residues. The V gene end was trimmed by 8 bases and the J gene end by 9 bases; junction bases not matched to a gene: 13. The germline V gene encodes CDR1 DFQATT and CDR2 SNEGSKA (reference sequence). The CDR3 spells CSSTTGDYRPQHF. The CDR3 bases are TGCAGTTCTACTACAGGGGACTATCGGCCCCAGCATTTT.

This chain's CDR3 is CASSSPNRVGQYF. Here the CDR3 DNA reads TGTGCCAGCAGCTCACCCAACAGGGTCGGGCAGTACTTC. The chain recombines TRBV11-2 with TRBJ2-7; possibly TRBD1 for D (6 bases). Trimming shortened V by 4 bases and J by 9 bases, and 16 bases separated the two germline ends. Germline V gene data show CDR1 as SGHAT and CDR2 as FQNNGV. This CDR3 is built from 13 residues.

On this clonotype itself: Given the absence of the conserved phenylalanine or tryptophan at the CDR3 end, a read error is likely. The chain combines TRBV5-6 with TRBJ1-6; the D is unclear. The germline V gene has CDR1 SGHDT and CDR2 YYEEEE. The CDR3 is 15 amino acids. CDR3 sequence reads: CASGLRQRNGSPLHS. CDR3 coding DNA: TGTGCCAGCGGCTTGAGGCAGCGGAATGGATCACCCCTCCACTCT.

Comments on this clonotype: The junction departs from the called germline gene at one end, perhaps through a read error. The V call is TRBV6-6, the J call TRBJ2-6; D is unresolved. Germline loops: CDR1 MNHNY, CDR2 SVGAGI (reference sequence). This CDR3 contains 13 residues. The CDR3 region is CVSTLSGANVLTF. The CDR3 nucleotides read TGTGTCAGCACTTTATCTGGGGCCAACGTCCTGACTTTC.

On this clonotype itself: Possible read error: a much larger clone is one base away. V and J are TRBV7-9 and TRBJ1-6; 10 positions agree with TRBD1. The CDR3 runs 15 residues. Germline lookup yields CDR1 SEHNR and CDR2 FQNEAQ (reference sequence). After removal of 4 bases from V and 12 bases from J, the junction contained 9 bases not matched to a gene. The CDR3 reads CASSSGQGRGLPLHF. In DNA, the CDR3 is TGTGCCAGCAGCTCGGGACAGGGGAGAGGTTTACCCCTCCACTTT.